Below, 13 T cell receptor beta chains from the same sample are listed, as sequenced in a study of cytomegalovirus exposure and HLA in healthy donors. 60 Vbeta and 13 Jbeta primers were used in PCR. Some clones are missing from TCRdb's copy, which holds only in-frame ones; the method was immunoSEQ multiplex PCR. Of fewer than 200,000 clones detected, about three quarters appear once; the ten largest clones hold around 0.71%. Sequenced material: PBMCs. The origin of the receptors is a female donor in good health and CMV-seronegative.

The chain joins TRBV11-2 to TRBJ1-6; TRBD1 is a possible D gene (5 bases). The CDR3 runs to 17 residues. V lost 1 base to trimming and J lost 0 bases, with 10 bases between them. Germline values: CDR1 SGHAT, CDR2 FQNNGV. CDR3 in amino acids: CASSLVGGSSYNSPLHF. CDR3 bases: TGTGCCAGCAGCTTAGTGGGGGGGAGCTCCTATAATTCACCCCTCCACTTT. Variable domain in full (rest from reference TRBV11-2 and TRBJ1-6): EAGVAQSPRYKIIEKRQSVAFWCNPISGHATLYWYQQILGQGPKLLIQFQNNGVVDDSQLPKDRFSAERLKGVDSTLKIQPAKLEDSAVYLCASSLVGGSSYNSPLHFGNGTRLTVT.

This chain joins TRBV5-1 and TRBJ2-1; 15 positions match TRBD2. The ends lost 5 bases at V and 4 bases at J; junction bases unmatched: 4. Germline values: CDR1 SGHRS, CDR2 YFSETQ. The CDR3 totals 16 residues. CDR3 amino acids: CASRTGTSGGYNEQFF. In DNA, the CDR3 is TGCGCCAGCAGGACCGGGACTAGCGGGGGGTACAATGAGCAGTTCTTC.

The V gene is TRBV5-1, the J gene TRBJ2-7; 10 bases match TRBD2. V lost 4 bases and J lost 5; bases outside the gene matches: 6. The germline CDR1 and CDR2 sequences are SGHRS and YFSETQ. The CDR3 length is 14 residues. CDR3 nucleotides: TGCGCCAGCAGCCCGCTAGCGGGAGTCGACGAGCAGTACTTC. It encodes CASSPLAGVDEQYF.

CDR3 loop: CASSVSYSVTEAFF. CDR3 DNA sequence: TGTGCCAGCAGTGTTTCTTACAGTGTTACTGAAGCTTTCTTT. This chain links TRBV28 with TRBJ1-1; D is ambiguous. V was shortened by 5 bases and J by 5 bases, with 15 bases between the two germline ends. Germline lookup yields CDR1 MDHEN and CDR2 SYDVKM. CDR3 length equals 14 residues.

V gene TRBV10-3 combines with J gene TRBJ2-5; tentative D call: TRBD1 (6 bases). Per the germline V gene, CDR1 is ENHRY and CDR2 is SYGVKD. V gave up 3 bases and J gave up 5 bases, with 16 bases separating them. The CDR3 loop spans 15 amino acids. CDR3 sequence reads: CAISENRAPGETQYF. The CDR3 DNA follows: TGTGCCATCAGTGAAAACAGGGCCCCCGGGGAGACCCAGTACTTC.

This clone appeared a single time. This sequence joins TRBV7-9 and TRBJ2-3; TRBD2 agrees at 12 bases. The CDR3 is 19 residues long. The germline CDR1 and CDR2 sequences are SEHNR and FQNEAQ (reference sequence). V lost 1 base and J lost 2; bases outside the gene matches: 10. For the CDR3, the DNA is TGTGCCAGCAGCTTAGTCCCTAGCGGGAGGGCCAGGAACACAGATACGCAGTATTTT. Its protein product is CASSLVPSGRARNTDTQYF.

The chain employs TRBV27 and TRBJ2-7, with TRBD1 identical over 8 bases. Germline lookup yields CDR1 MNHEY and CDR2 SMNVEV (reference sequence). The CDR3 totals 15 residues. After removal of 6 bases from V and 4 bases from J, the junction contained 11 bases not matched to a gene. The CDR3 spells CASSPGGGVSYEQYF. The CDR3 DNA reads TGTGCCAGCAGCCCAGGGGGCGGGGTCTCTTACGAGCAGTACTTC.

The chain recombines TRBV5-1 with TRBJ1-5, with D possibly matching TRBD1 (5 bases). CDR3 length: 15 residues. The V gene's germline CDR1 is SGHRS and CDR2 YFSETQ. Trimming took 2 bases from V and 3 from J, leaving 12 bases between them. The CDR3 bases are TGCGCCAGCAGCTTTGGAGGGGTTGACAATCAGCCCCAGCATTTT. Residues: CASSFGGVDNQPQHF.

This CDR3 is CASSLNAGSGQTQYF. CDR3 DNA: TGTGCCAGCAGCTTAAACGCAGGGTCTGGGCAGACCCAGTACTTC. The V gene is TRBV7-9, the J gene TRBJ2-5, with D perhaps TRBD1 (5 bases). Germline CDR1 reads SEHNR; CDR2 reads FQNEAQ (reference sequence). The CDR3 extends over 15 amino acids. V lost 2 bases to trimming and J lost 6 bases, with 16 bases between them. Combining the CDR3 with reference TRBV7-9 and TRBJ2-5 gives the whole variable domain DTGVSQNPRHKITKRGQNVTFRCDPISEHNRLYWYRQTLGQGPEFLTYFQNEAQLEKSRLLSDRFSAERPKGSFSTLEIQRTEQGDSAMYLCASSLNAGSGQTQYFGPGTRLLVL.

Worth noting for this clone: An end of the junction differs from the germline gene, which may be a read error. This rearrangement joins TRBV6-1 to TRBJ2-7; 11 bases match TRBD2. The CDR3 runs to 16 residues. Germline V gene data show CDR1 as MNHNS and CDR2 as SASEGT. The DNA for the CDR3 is TGTGCCAGCAGGGAAGCTGGGACTAGCGGTTCCTACGAGCAGTACTTC. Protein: CASREAGTSGSYEQYF.

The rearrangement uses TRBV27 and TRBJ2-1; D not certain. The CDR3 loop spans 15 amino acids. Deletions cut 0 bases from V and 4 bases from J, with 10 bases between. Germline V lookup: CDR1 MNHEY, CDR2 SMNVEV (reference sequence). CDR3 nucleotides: TGTGCCAGCAGTTTATCGAGTTCGGTTTACAATGAGCAGTTCTTC. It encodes CASSLSSSVYNEQFF.

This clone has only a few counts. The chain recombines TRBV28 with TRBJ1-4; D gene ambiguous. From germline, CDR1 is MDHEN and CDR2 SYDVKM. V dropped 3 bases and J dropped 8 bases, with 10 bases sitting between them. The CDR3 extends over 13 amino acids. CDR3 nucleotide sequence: TGTGCCAGCAGTTTCCAGGTTCGAGAAAAACTGTTTTTT. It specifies CASSFQVREKLFF.

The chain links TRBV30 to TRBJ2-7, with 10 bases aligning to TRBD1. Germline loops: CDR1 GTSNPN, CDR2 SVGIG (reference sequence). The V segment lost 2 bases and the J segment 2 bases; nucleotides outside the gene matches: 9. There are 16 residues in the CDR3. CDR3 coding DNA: TGTGCCTGGAGTATCCTCTCGGGACAGGGGACCTACGAGCAGTACTTC. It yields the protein CAWSILSGQGTYEQYF.